This TCR beta chain was documented in a study of human T cells and chemical hapten exposure. About the research overall: Doses of diphenylcyclopropenone went to the patients' scalps weekly throughout the approximately 26-week study. Findings and caveats of the study: In comparison with controls, expanded TCRs gave rise to a significantly larger number of large CDR3 similarity clusters.

Deletions cut 5 bases from V and 1 base from J, with 14 bases between. Germline loops: CDR1 SGHTA, CDR2 FQGNSA. The CDR3 spans 15 residues. As for time point: pre-sensitization, week 0. Treatment reported: therapeutic diphenylcyclopropenone sensitization with weekly scalp DPC. Unfractionated whole blood yielded total RNA. Note on this clonotype: The antigen is not known.

A single record per CDR3 protein comes from TCRdb applying MiXCR to the RACE reads. Among approximately 370,000 distinct CDR3 sequences, around 5.5% were seen once, and the ten largest hold over 6.5%. The sequencing used whole blood, collected in connection with sensitization to the hapten diphenylcyclopropenone (DPC). The source is a young woman with alopecia areata. Some clones in this sample may be carry-over from other donors' samples. J is TRBJ2-5 and V is TRBV7-2; possibly TRBD2 for D (7 bases). CDR3 in DNA: TGTGCCAGCAGCACCAGCGGGACAACCCAAGAGACCCAGTACTTC. Residues: CASSTSGTTQETQYF.